This TCR beta chain was retrieved from a study of neurological immune-mediated disorders. This clonotype was observed many times. MiXCR, run by TCRdb on the 5' RACE reads, gives a single entry per CDR3 protein. The sample includes 80,000 to 100,000 distinct CDR3 sequences, under 4.5% seen only once; the top ten take less than 3%. The CDR3 runs to 13 residues. The V end lost 7 bases, the J end lost 4 bases, and 10 bases lay between the germline ends. The germline CDR1 and CDR2 sequences are MNHEY and SVGAGI. The chain links TRBV6-5 to TRBJ2-2; D call uncertain. This receptor was obtained from a woman between 50 and 59 years old with multiple sclerosis. Sample: PBMCs. For the CDR3, the DNA is TGTGCCAGCATTAAGGAAGGCACCGGGGAGCTGTTTTTT. The encoded protein is CASIKEGTGELFF.